This T cell receptor (beta chain) was profiled in a study of T cells after posttransplantation cyclophosphamide. Controls had myeloablative marrow grafts with methotrexate and calcineurin inhibitor, sampled at 1 year. Only in-frame clones appear in the TCRdb table, and some are missing; sequencing was by immunoSEQ multiplex PCR. The sample includes roughly 19,000 clones, over 75% of them seen just once. CDR1 is LNHDA, CDR2 SQIVND, per germline (reference sequence). The CDR3 is made up of 14 amino acids. With 5 bases clipped from V and 5 bases from J, the junction kept 3 bases outside the gene matches.

The V call is TRBV19, the J call TRBJ2-2; 9 bases fit TRBD1. The TCR was taken from a female patient between 30 and 40 years old who received an allogeneic stem cell transplant from an unrelated donor, was CMV-positive, and had acute and chronic GVHD. Some of the T cells may derive from the graft donor. Sample: PBMCs, taken 350 to 400 days after allogeneic stem cell transplant with calcineurin inhibitor and methotrexate. The CDR3 DNA follows: TGTGCCAGTAGTCCGGGACAGGGAACCGGGGAGCTGTTTTTT. As protein: CASSPGQGTGELFF. The complete variable domain, with remaining parts taken from reference TRBV19 and TRBJ2-2, reads DGGITQSPKYLFRKEGQNVTLSCEQNLNHDAMYWYRQDPGQGLRLIYYSQIVNDFQKGDIAEGYSVSREKKESFPLTVTSAQKNPTAFYLCASSPGQGTGELFFGEGSRLTVL.